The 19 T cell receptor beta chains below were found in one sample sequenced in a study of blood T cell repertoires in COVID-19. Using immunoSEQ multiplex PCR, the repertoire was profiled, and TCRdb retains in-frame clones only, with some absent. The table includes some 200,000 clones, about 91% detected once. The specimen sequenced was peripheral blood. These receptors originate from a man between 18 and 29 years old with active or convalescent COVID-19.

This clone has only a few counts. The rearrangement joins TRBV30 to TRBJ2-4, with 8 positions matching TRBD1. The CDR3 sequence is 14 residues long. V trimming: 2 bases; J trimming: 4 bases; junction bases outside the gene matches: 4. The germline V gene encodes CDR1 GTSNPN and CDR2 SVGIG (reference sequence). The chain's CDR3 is CAWSRRQGKNIQYF. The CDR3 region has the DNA TGTGCCTGGAGTCGGCGACAGGGGAAAAACATTCAGTACTTC.

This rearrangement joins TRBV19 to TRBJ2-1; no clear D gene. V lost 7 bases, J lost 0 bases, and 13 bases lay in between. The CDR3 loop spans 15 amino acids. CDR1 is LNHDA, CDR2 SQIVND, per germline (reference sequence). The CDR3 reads CASNSNLGSYNEQFF. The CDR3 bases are TGTGCCAGTAACTCTAACCTAGGCTCCTACAATGAGCAGTTCTTC.

CDR3 protein: CASSQVDRGSYEQYF. In nucleotides, the CDR3 is TGTGCCAGCAGCCAAGTAGACAGGGGCTCCTACGAGCAGTACTTC. The J gene is TRBJ2-7, the V gene TRBV3-1 (or the pseudogene TRBV3-2); 8 nucleotides agree with TRBD1. The CDR3 contains 15 residues. The J segment lost 0 bases and the V segment lost 1 base, leaving 2 bases of the junction unmatched. The germline gives CDR1 LGHDT, CDR2 YNNKEL (reference sequence).

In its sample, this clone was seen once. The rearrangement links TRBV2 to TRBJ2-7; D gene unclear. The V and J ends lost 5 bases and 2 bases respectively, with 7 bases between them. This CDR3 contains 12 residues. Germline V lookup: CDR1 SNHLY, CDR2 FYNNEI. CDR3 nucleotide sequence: TGTGCCAGCAGTTCCTTAGCCTACGAGCAGTACTTC. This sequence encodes CASSSLAYEQYF. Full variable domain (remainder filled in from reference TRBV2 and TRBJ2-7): EPEVTQTPSHQVTQMGQEVILRCVPISNHLYFYWYRQILGQKVEFLVSFYNNEISEKSEIFDDQFSVERPDGSNFTLKIRSTKLEDSAMYFCASSSLAYEQYFGPGTRLTVT.

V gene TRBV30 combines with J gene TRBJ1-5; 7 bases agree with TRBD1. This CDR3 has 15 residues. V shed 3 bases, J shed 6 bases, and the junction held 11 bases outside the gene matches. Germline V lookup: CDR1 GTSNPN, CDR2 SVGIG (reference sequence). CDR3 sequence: CAWSLEGQAGQPQHF. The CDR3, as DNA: TGTGCCTGGAGCCTAGAAGGACAGGCGGGTCAGCCCCAGCATTTT.

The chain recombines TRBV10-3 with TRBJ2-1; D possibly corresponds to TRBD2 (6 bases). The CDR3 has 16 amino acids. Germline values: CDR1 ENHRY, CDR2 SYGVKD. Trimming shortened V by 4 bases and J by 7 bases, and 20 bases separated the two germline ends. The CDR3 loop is CAISGYELASGNEQFF. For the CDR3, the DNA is TGTGCCATCAGTGGTTATGAGCTAGCGAGTGGAAATGAGCAGTTCTTC.

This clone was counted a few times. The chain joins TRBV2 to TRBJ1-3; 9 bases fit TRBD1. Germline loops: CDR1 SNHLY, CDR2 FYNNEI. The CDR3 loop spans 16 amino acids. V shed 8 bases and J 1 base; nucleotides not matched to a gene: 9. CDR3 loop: CASYRGQEVSGNTIYF. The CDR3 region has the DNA TGTGCCAGCTACAGGGGGCAGGAGGTTTCTGGAAACACCATATATTTT.

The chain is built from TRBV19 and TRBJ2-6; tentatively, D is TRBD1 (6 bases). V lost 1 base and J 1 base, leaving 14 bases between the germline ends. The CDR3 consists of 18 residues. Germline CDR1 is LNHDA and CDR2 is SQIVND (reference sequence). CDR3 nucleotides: TGTGCCAGTAGTATAGGGACAGAGGCTGTGTCTGGGGCCAACGTCCTGACTTTC. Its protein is CASSIGTEAVSGANVLTF.

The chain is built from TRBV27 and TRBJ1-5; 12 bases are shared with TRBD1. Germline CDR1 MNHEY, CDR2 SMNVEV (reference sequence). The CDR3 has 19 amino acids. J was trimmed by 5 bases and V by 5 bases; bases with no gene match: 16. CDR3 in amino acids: CASSPRYLPRDRGHQPQHF. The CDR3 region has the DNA TGTGCCAGCAGTCCCCGTTACCTCCCCCGGGACAGGGGGCATCAGCCCCAGCATTTT.

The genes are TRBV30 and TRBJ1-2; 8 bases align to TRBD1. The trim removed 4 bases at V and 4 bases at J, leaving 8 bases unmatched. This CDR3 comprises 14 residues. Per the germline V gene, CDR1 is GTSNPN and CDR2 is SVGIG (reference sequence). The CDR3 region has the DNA TGTGCCTGGACCAGCAGGACAGGGTTCTATGGCTACACCTTC. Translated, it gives CAWTSRTGFYGYTF.

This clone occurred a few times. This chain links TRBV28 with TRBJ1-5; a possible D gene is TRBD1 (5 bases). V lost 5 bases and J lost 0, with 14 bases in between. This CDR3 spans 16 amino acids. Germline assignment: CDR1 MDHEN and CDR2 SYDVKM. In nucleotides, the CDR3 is TGTGCCAGCAGTGCACCGGGGGGGTATAGCAATCAGCCCCAGCATTTT. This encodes CASSAPGGYSNQPQHF.

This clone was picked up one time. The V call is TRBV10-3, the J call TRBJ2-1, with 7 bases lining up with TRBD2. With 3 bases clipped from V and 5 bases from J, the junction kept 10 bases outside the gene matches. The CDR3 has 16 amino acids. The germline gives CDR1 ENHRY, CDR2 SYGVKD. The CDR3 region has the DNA TGTGCCATCAGTGACCCAGCGGGAACCGGAAACAATGAGCAGTTCTTC. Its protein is CAISDPAGTGNNEQFF.

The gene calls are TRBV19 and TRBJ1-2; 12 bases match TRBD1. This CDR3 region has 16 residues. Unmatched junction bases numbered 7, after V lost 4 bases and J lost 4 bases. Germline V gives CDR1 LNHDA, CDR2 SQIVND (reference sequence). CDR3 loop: CASSRDRGPGGYGYTF. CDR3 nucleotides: TGTGCCAGTAGTAGGGACAGGGGGCCTGGAGGCTATGGCTACACCTTC.

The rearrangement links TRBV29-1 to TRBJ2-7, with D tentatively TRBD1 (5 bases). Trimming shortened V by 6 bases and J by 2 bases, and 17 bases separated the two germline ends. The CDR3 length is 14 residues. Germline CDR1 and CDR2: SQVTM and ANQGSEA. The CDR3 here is CSVRQSSWTYEQYF. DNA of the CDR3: TGCAGCGTCCGACAGAGTTCCTGGACCTACGAGCAGTACTTC.

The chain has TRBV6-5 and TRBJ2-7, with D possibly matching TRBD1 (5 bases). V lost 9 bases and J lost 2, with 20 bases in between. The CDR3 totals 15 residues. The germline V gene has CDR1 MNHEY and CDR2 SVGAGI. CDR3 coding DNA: TGTGCCAGTATACCGAAAAGACAGATTCCCTACGAGCAGTACTTC. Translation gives CASIPKRQIPYEQYF.

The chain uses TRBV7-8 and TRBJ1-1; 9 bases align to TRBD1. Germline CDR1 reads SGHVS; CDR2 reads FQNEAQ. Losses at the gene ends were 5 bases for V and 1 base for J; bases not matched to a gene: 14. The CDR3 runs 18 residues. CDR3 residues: CASSIGLGQGIKNTEAFF. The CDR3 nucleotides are TGTGCCAGCAGCATCGGACTGGGACAGGGTATCAAGAACACTGAAGCTTTCTTT.

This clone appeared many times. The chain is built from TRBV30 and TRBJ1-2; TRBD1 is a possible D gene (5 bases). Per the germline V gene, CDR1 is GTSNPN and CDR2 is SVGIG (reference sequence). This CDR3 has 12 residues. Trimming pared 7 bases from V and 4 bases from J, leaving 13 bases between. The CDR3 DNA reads TGTGCCTTGCTGGGGGGGGTCTATGGCTACACCTTC. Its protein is CALLGGVYGYTF.

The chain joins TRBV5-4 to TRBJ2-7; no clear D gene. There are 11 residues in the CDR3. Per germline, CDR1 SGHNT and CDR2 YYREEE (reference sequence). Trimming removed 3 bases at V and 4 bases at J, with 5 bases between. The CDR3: CASSSRYEQYF. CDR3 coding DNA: TGTGCCAGCAGCTCCCGGTACGAGCAGTACTTC.

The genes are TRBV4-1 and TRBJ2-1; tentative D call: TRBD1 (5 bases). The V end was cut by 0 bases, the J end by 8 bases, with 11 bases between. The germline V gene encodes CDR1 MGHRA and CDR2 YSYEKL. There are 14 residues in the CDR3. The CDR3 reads CASSQDGRVDEQFF. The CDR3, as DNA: TGCGCCAGCAGCCAAGATGGCAGGGTGGATGAGCAGTTCTTC.